This T cell receptor (beta chain) was profiled in a study of cytomegalovirus exposure and HLA in healthy donors. Study details: For the approximately 420 genotyped donors, roughly 80% fell within the Caucasian-associated ancestry cluster. Study observations and caveats: In a later analysis, at a false discovery rate of 0.05, about 16,000 TCR beta sequences matched HLA alleles. As was reported, the HLA-A and HLA-B alleles of most subjects were accurately predicted from TCR beta sequences. A later analysis linked a missense DCLRE1C variant to TCR beta V- and J-gene trimming.

It was with 60 Vbeta and 13 Jbeta primers that the PCR ran. Clones were read by immunoSEQ multiplex PCR, and TCRdb kept only the in-frame ones, dropping some. Here the sample spans 100,000 to 150,000 clones, approximately 80% being singletons. V dropped 0 bases and J dropped 2 bases, with 8 bases sitting between them. This CDR3 comprises 14 residues. Germline loops: CDR1 GTSNPN, CDR2 SVGIG (reference sequence). Concerning this clone: What it binds is not known.

Sequencing used PBMCs. The chain links TRBV30 to TRBJ1-3, with D perhaps TRBD1 (6 bases). This sequence was found in a boy aged 2 to 10 in good health and CMV-seronegative. As DNA, the CDR3 is TGTGCCTGGAGTGTAACAGGGACTGGAAACACCATATATTTT. It codes for CAWSVTGTGNTIYF.